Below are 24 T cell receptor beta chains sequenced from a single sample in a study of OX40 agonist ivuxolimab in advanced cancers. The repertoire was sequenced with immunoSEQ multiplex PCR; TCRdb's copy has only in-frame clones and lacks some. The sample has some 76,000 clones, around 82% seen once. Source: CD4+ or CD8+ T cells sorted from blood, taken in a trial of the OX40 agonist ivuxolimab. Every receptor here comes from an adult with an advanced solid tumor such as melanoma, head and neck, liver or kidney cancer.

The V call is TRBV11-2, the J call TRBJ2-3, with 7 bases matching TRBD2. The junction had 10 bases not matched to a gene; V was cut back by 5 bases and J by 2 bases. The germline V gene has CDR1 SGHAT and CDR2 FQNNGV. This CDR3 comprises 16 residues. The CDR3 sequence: CASSRSGREDTDTQYF. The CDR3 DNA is TGTGCCAGCAGCCGAAGCGGCCGGGAGGACACAGATACGCAGTATTTT.

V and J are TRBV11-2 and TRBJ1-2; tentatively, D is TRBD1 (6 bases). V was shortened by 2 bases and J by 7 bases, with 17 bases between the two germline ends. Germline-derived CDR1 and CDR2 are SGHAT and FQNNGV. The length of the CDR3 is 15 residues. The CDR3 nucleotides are TGTGCCAGCAGCTTAACGATTACGGGGGCGGGTGGCTACACCTTC. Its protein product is CASSLTITGAGGYTF. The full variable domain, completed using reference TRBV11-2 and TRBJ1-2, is EAGVAQSPRYKIIEKRQSVAFWCNPISGHATLYWYQQILGQGPKLLIQFQNNGVVDDSQLPKDRFSAERLKGVDSTLKIQPAKLEDSAVYLCASSLTITGAGGYTFGSGTRLTVV.

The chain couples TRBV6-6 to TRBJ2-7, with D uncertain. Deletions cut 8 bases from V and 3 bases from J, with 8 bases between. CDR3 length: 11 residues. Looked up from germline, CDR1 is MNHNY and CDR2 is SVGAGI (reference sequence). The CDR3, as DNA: TGTGCCAGCGGGCCCTACTACGAGCAGTACTTC. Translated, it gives CASGPYYEQYF.

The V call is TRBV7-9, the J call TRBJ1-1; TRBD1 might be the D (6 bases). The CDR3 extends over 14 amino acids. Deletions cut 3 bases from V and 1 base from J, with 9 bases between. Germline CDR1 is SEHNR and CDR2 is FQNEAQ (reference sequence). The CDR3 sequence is CASSFTQGNTEAFF. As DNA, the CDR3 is TGTGCCAGCAGCTTTACACAGGGGAACACTGAAGCTTTCTTT.

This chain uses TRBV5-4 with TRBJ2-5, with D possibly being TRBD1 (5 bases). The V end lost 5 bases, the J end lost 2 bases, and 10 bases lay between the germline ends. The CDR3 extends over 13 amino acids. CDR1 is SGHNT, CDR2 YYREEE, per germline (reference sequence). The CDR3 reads CASRKGHQETQYF. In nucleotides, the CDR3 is TGTGCCAGCAGAAAGGGGCATCAAGAGACCCAGTACTTC.

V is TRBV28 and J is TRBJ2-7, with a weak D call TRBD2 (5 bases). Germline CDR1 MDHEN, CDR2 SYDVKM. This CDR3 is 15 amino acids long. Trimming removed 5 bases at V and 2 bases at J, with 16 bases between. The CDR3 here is CASSTPAGMAYEQYF. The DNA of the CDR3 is TGTGCCAGCAGTACCCCCGCCGGGATGGCCTACGAGCAGTACTTC.

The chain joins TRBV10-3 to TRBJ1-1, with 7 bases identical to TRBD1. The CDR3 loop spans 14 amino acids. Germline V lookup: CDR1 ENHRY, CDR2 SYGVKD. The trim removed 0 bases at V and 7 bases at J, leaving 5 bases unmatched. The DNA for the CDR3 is TGTGCCATCAGTGAGTCTGGAGGGGACAGTGAAGCTTTCTTT. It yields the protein CAISESGGDSEAFF.

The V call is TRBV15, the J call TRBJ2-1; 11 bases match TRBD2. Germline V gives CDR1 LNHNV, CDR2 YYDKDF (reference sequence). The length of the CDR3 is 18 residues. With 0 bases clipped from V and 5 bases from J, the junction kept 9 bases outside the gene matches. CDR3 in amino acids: CATSRDPTSGSVNNEQFF. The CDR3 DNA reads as TGTGCCACCAGCAGAGATCCTACTAGCGGGAGTGTCAACAATGAGCAGTTCTTC.

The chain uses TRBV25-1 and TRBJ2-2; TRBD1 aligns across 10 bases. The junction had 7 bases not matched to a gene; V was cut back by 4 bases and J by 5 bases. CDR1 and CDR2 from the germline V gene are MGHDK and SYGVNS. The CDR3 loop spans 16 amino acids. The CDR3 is CASSVGTGDRTGELFF. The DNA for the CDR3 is TGTGCCAGCAGTGTCGGGACAGGGGATAGGACCGGGGAGCTGTTTTTT.

CDR3 protein: CASRSPEASYNEQFF. The CDR3 DNA sequence: TGCGCCAGCAGGTCCCCCGAGGCCTCCTACAATGAGCAGTTCTTC. V and J are TRBV5-1 and TRBJ2-1; D unresolved. Trimming shortened V by 5 bases and J by 0 bases, and 12 bases separated the two germline ends. This CDR3 is 15 amino acids long. Looked up from germline, CDR1 is SGHRS and CDR2 is YFSETQ.

CDR3 nucleotides: TGTGCCACCAGCAGCGACGGACAGGGCGGCGGCTACACCTTC. This translates into CATSSDGQGGGYTF. The chain is built from TRBV15 and TRBJ1-2; 8 bases are shared with TRBD1. Germline V gene sequence: CDR1 LNHNV, CDR2 YYDKDF (reference sequence). The CDR3 contains 14 residues. Germline trimming cut 3 bases from V and 8 bases from J; bases unmatched to any gene: 8.

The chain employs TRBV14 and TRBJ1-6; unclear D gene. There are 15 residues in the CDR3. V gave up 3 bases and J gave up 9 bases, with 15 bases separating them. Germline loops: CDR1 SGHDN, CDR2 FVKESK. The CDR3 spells CASSHLRDRGSPLHF. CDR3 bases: TGTGCCAGCAGCCATTTGAGGGATCGAGGTTCACCCCTCCACTTT.

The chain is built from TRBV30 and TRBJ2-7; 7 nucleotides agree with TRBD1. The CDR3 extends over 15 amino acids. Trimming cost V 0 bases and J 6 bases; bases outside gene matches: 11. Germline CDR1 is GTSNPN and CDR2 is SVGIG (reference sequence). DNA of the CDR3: TGTGCCTGGAGTGTACGGACAGGTCGCGTGGGCGAGCAGTACTTC. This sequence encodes CAWSVRTGRVGEQYF.

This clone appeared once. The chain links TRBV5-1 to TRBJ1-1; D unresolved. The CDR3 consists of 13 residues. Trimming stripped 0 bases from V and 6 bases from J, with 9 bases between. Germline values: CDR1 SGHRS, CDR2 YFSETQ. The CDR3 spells CASSLGILAEAFF. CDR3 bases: TGCGCCAGCAGCTTGGGCATACTAGCTGAAGCTTTCTTT.

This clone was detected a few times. The CDR3 nucleotides read TGTGCCAGTAGTATGAGGTCTACCTACGAGCAGTACTTC. It is translated as CASSMRSTYEQYF. This chain uses TRBV19 with TRBJ2-7, with D unresolved. This CDR3 region has 13 residues. The germline V gene has CDR1 LNHDA and CDR2 SQIVND (reference sequence). V lost 3 bases, J lost 2 bases, and 8 bases lay in between.

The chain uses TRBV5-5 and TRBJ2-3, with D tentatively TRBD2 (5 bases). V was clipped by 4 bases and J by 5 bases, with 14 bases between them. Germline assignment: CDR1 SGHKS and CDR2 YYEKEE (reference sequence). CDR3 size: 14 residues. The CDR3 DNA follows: TGTGCCAGCAGCGCGTTGTCGGGGTTAGATACGCAGTATTTT. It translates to CASSALSGLDTQYF.

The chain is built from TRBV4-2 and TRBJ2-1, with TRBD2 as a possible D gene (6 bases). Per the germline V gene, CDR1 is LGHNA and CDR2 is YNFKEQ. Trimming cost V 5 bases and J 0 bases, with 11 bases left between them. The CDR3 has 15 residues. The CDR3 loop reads CASSEGLNSYNEQFF. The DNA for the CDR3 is TGTGCCAGCAGCGAGGGACTGAACTCCTACAATGAGCAGTTCTTC.

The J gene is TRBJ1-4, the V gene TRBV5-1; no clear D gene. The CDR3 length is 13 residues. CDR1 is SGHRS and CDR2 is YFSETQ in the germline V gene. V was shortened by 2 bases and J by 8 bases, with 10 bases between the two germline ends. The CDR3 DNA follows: TGCGCCAGCAGCTTCCTTGTGGGGGAAAAACTGTTTTTT. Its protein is CASSFLVGEKLFF.

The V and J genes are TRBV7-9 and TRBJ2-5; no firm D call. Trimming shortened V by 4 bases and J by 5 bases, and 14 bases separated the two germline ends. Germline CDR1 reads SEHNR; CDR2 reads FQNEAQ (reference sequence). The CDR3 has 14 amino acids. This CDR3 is CASSSTFSGETQYF. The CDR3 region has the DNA TGTGCCAGCAGCTCCACATTTTCCGGGGAGACCCAGTACTTC.

The CDR3 coding sequence is TGTGCCAGCGGCACTAGCGGGAGGATCCAAGAGACCCAGTACTTC. It yields the protein CASGTSGRIQETQYF. J is TRBJ2-5 and V is TRBV9; 12 nucleotides line up with TRBD2. The CDR3 sequence is 15 residues long. V dropped 7 bases and J dropped 1; count of bases not matched to a gene: 5. CDR1 and CDR2 from the germline V gene are SGDLS and YYNGEE.

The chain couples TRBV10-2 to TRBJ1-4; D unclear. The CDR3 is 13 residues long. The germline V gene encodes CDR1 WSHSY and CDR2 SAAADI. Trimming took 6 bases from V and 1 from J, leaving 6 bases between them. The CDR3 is CASRERTNEKLFF. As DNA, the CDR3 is TGCGCCAGCAGGGAGAGAACTAATGAAAAACTGTTTTTT.

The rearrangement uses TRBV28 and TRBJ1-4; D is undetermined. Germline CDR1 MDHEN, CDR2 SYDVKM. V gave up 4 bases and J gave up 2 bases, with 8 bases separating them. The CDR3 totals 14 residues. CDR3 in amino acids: CASSSSGTNEKLFF. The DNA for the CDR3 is TGTGCCAGCAGTTCTAGTGGGACTAATGAAAAACTGTTTTTT.

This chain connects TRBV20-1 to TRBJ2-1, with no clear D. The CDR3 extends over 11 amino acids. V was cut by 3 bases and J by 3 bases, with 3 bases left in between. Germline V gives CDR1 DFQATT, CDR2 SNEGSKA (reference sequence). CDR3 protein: CSASLYNEQFF. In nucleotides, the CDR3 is TGCAGTGCTAGTCTCTACAATGAGCAGTTCTTC.

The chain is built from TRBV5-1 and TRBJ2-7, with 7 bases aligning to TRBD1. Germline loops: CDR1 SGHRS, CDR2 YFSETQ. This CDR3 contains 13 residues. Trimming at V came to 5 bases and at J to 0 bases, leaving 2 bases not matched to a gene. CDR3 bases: TGCGCCAGCAGACGGGACAGCTCCTACGAGCAGTACTTC. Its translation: CASRRDSSYEQYF.